The next 9 T cell receptor beta chains were all read from a single sample in a study of vaccination effects on CD4 cells after COVID-19. Sequencing followed a ViraFEST assay step that expanded antigen-specific CD4+ T cells with viral peptide pools. Subsequent to approximately 9 days of culture, CD4+ T cells were isolated. Nucleocapsid antibodies stayed negative before and after vaccination, showing no earlier SARS-CoV-2 infection. Method: immunoSEQ multiplex PCR; TCRdb's copy keeps in-frame clones and lacks some. The sample yields roughly 20,000 clones, roughly two thirds seen once. Their antigens are not known. The sample in question was CD4+ T cells from PBMCs cultured with HCoV-NL63 spike peptides, obtained before COVID-19 vaccination. The receptor set was obtained from a human donor who received a COVID-19 vaccine.

CDR3 residues: CAISDASGKSGTEAFF. The CDR3, as DNA: TGTGCCATCAGTGATGCCTCAGGGAAGAGTGGCACTGAAGCTTTCTTT. The V and J genes are TRBV10-3 and TRBJ1-1, with D possibly TRBD1 on 5 matching bases. Deletions cut 3 bases from V and 4 bases from J, with 18 bases between. The V gene's germline CDR1 is ENHRY and CDR2 SYGVKD. The CDR3 totals 16 residues.

The CDR3 nucleotides read TGTGCTAGTGGTTTGGTAACTAGCGGGACATACAATGAGCAGTTCTTC. Amino acids: CASGLVTSGTYNEQFF. This chain connects TRBV12-5 to TRBJ2-1; 10 bases align to TRBD2. CDR3 length equals 16 residues. The trim removed 0 bases at V and 4 bases at J, leaving 3 bases unmatched. The germline V gene encodes CDR1 LGHNT and CDR2 FRNRAP.

This rearrangement joins TRBV25-1 to TRBJ2-7; 7 bases agree with TRBD2. The CDR3 length is 14 residues. The V and J ends lost 2 bases and 0 bases, in that order; junction bases with no gene match: 1. Germline V gives CDR1 MGHDK, CDR2 SYGVNS. The CDR3: CASSEGEGSYEQYF. The CDR3 nucleotides are TGTGCCAGCAGTGAAGGGGAGGGCTCCTACGAGCAGTACTTC.

V is TRBV28 and J is TRBJ1-2; D might be TRBD1 (5 bases). This CDR3 comprises 15 residues. Germline values: CDR1 MDHEN, CDR2 SYDVKM. Trimming cost V 5 bases and J 5 bases, with 18 bases left between them. CDR3 residues: CASSPGGRFPYGYTF. The DNA for the CDR3 is TGTGCCAGCAGTCCTGGGGGGAGGTTTCCTTATGGCTACACCTTC.

The V gene is TRBV9, the J gene TRBJ2-6, with TRBD1 matching over 8 bases. Germline V gives CDR1 SGDLS, CDR2 YYNGEE. The CDR3 is 19 residues long. V shed 0 bases and J 0 bases; nucleotides not matched to a gene: 8. CDR3 bases: TGTGCCAGCAGCGTAGTCCGACAGGGGACTCGCTCTGGGGCCAACGTCCTGACTTTC. Encoded protein: CASSVVRQGTRSGANVLTF. Full variable domain (outside the CDR3, taken from reference TRBV9 and TRBJ2-6): DSGVTQTPKHLITATGQRVTLRCSPRSGDLSVYWYQQSLDQGLQFLIQYYNGEERAKGNILERFSAQQFPDLHSELNLSSLELGDSALYFCASSVVRQGTRSGANVLTFGAGSRLTVL.

This clone has a single count. This rearrangement joins TRBV4-3 to TRBJ1-2; D is perhaps TRBD1 (5 bases). Germline V gene sequence: CDR1 LGHNA, CDR2 YSLEER. The V end was cut by 0 bases, the J end by 4 bases, with 9 bases between. The CDR3 consists of 14 residues. The chain's CDR3 is CASSQEWQGYGYTF. CDR3 DNA: TGCGCCAGCAGCCAAGAGTGGCAGGGCTATGGCTACACCTTC.

V usage is TRBV6-2 or TRBV6-3 and J usage is TRBJ1-5, with D perhaps matching TRBD1 (6 bases). Trimming cost V 4 bases and J 4 bases, with 8 bases left between them. Per germline, CDR1 MNHEY and CDR2 SVGEGT. The CDR3 length is 13 residues. CDR3 sequence (DNA): TGTGCCAGCAGTTGGACAGTAAATCAGCCCCAGCATTTT. Encoded protein: CASSWTVNQPQHF.

This clone was counted between two and nine times. This chain uses TRBV3-1 (or the pseudogene TRBV3-2) with TRBJ2-7; D remains unclear. In germline, CDR1 is LGHDT, CDR2 YNNKEL (reference sequence). This CDR3 spans 15 amino acids. The V end lost 1 base, the J end lost 0 bases, and 10 bases lay between the germline ends. The chain's CDR3 is CASSQVRISSYEQYF. CDR3 in DNA: TGTGCCAGCAGCCAAGTTCGAATCAGCTCCTACGAGCAGTACTTC.

V usage is TRBV7-2 and J usage is TRBJ1-6; 7 nucleotides line up with TRBD1. Germline V gene sequence: CDR1 SGHTA, CDR2 FQGNSA. The CDR3 contains 18 residues. Losses at the gene ends were 4 bases for V and 0 bases for J; bases not matched to a gene: 9. In nucleotides, the CDR3 is TGTGCCAGCAGCTGGAGGACAGGCGGTAGCTCCTATAATTCACCCCTCCACTTT. It is translated as CASSWRTGGSSYNSPLHF.